This T cell receptor (beta chain) was captured in a study of shared clonotypes between healthy human individuals (TCRdb year 2020). The study in broad terms: The cohort comprised two women and three men aged 18 to 49 years. Libraries were prepared and TCR repertoires were sequenced by different laboratories using diverse techniques, in order to increase sequencing depth and limit assay-specific biases. To estimate repertoire size and how much clonotypes are shared between individuals, the study performed deep sequencing of blood TCR repertoires from roughly five healthy adults. Per donor, leukapheresis produced somewhere between about 0.9 and 9.5 billion PBMCs.

On the study overall, not on this receptor specifically: The small number of donors limited the genetic and exposure-history diversity represented. Based on pairwise subsampling, the degree of clonotype sharing among donors was expected to be affected by sequencing depth. Only blood was sampled, and tissue TCR repertoires likely differ from those in blood.

Using the deep immunoSEQ assay, multiplex PCR amplified TCR CDR3 regions from genomic DNA. Extracted genomic DNA from each cell subset was spread evenly across all wells of several immunoSEQ 96-well plates, with each plate serving as a replicate. For unsorted PBMC, 250 to 300 ng genomic DNA, equal to approximately 30,000 T cell genomes, was loaded into each replicate PCR. Genomic DNA from unsorted PBMC was sequenced over ten immunoSEQ deep assay plates. Purified libraries were measured with a Qubit 3.0 fluorometer, size-checked on a Bioanalyzer 2100, and measured again with the KAPA Library Quantification kit. Every immunoSEQ 96-well plate was sequenced on a separate single-read 150-cycle Illumina NextSeq 550 flow cell. The paper's data handling went like this. Because the immunoSEQ output held only junctional sequences and lacked quality scores, the filtering could not match the filtering applied to full-length reads. To assign V/J genes and CDR3, sequences were annotated against IMGT germline references using PyIR, a Python wrapper for IgBLAST v1.9. Reads were removed for weak V/J assignments (E-value above 1e-6), missing CDR3, stop codons, out-of-frame junctions, or ambiguous translated residues. A V3J clonotype was defined by an identical inferred V gene, J gene, and CDR3 amino acid sequence. Percentage overlap between repertoires was calculated by dividing the number of shared unique clonotypes by the size of the smaller repertoire. Repertoire richness was assessed with RTK rarefaction, the Chao1 estimator, and Recon v2.1 estimates of unobserved clonotypes. TCRdb took over this immuneACCESS table, retaining in-frame rearrangements with V and J assigned. Such tables are incomplete; in checked studies, under half of the missing clones stem from an unresolved V gene, and the remainder is unexplained. From that table come the V and J calls and clone size; the DNA was used to work out D and trimming. In all, the sample holds hundreds of thousands of clones, and around 78% of those were seen once. The ten largest clones capture 9.5% to 15% of the sample.

The germline V end is reduced by 5 bases and the J end by 4 bases; junction bases left unmatched: 5. Sequences MNHEY (CDR1) and SMNVEV (CDR2) are obtained from the germline V gene (reference sequence). The CDR3 starts with the cysteine, ends with the phenylalanine, and has 15 residues. Solely the CDR3 DNA is kept, with 45 bases framed from the first base. Donors were healthy HIV-negative adults with no recently reported acute infections or vaccinations. Every donor was a Caucasian adult living in Nashville, Tennessee, USA. For unsorted samples, 75 million to 90 million PBMCs were counted, and genomic DNA was extracted using the QIAamp DNA Blood Mini kit. Blood was collected by leukapheresis, and PBMCs were isolated by Ficoll-Histopaque density gradient centrifugation and then cryopreserved in liquid nitrogen vapor phase. This clone occurred a few times. Its antigen is unknown. Base qualities are missing; no much larger clone stands one base away.

The chain is assembled from TRBV27 and TRBJ2-1; 10 central nucleotides agree with TRBD1. Sequencing was carried out using PBMCs. The sequence derives from a woman aged 40 to 50 in good health. Some clones in this sample may be carry-over from other donors' samples. Here is the DNA: TGTGCCAGCAGTAAGCCGGGACAGGGGTACAATGAGCAGTTCTTC. Its protein reads: CASSKPGQGYNEQFF.